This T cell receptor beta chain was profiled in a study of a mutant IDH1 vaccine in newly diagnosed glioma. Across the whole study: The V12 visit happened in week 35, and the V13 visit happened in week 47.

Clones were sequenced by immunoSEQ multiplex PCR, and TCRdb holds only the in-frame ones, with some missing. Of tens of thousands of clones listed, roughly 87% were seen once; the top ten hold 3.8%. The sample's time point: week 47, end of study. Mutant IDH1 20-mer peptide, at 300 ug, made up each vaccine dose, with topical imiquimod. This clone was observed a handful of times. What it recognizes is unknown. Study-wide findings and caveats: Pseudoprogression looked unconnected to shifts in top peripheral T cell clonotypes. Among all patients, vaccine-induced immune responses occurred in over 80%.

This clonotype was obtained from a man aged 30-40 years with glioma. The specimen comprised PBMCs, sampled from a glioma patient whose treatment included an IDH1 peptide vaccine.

The CDR3 region has the DNA TGTGCCAGCAGTTTATCACGTAATCAGCCCCAGCATTTT. This codes for CASSLSRNQPQHF. This chain joins TRBV28 and TRBJ1-5; no definite D call. V dropped 1 base and J dropped 4 bases, with 5 bases sitting between them. CDR1 and CDR2 (germline): MDHEN, SYDVKM. The CDR3 sequence is 13 residues long.